This T cell receptor (beta chain) was captured by sequencing in a study of siplizumab effects on memory and regulatory T cells. CDR3 length: 18 amino acids. Germline loops: CDR1 SEHNR, CDR2 FQNEAQ (reference sequence). V was pared by 5 bases and J by 4 bases, with 27 bases between. TCRdb keeps only in-frame clones here, not all; method: immunoSEQ multiplex PCR. The repertoire holds about 85,000 clones, roughly 94% seen once, with less than 20% in the top ten. This clone has only a few counts. Its antigen is not identified. General study results and limits: Sequences below about 10^-5 frequency were poorly captured, and few alloreactive clones mapped to unstimulated subsets. The apparent diversity of naive T cells exceeded that of memory cells, and naive T cells seemed to make a major contribution to the alloresponse. Siplizumab brought about a significant reduction in alloreactive sequences traceable to unstimulated CD4+ memory cells. Controls had approximately 27% Treg-derived mappable alloreactive CD4+ clones on average, versus less than 70% with siplizumab.

The V and J genes are TRBV7-9 and TRBJ2-7, with D perhaps matching TRBD2 (6 bases). The sequence was obtained from a human donor in good health. The sample was CD8+ T cells sorted from blood. For the CDR3, the DNA is TGTGCCAGCAGCCCAGATTTGGGGAGGACGGACCTGCCTTACGAGCAGTACTTC. This translates into CASSPDLGRTDLPYEQYF.